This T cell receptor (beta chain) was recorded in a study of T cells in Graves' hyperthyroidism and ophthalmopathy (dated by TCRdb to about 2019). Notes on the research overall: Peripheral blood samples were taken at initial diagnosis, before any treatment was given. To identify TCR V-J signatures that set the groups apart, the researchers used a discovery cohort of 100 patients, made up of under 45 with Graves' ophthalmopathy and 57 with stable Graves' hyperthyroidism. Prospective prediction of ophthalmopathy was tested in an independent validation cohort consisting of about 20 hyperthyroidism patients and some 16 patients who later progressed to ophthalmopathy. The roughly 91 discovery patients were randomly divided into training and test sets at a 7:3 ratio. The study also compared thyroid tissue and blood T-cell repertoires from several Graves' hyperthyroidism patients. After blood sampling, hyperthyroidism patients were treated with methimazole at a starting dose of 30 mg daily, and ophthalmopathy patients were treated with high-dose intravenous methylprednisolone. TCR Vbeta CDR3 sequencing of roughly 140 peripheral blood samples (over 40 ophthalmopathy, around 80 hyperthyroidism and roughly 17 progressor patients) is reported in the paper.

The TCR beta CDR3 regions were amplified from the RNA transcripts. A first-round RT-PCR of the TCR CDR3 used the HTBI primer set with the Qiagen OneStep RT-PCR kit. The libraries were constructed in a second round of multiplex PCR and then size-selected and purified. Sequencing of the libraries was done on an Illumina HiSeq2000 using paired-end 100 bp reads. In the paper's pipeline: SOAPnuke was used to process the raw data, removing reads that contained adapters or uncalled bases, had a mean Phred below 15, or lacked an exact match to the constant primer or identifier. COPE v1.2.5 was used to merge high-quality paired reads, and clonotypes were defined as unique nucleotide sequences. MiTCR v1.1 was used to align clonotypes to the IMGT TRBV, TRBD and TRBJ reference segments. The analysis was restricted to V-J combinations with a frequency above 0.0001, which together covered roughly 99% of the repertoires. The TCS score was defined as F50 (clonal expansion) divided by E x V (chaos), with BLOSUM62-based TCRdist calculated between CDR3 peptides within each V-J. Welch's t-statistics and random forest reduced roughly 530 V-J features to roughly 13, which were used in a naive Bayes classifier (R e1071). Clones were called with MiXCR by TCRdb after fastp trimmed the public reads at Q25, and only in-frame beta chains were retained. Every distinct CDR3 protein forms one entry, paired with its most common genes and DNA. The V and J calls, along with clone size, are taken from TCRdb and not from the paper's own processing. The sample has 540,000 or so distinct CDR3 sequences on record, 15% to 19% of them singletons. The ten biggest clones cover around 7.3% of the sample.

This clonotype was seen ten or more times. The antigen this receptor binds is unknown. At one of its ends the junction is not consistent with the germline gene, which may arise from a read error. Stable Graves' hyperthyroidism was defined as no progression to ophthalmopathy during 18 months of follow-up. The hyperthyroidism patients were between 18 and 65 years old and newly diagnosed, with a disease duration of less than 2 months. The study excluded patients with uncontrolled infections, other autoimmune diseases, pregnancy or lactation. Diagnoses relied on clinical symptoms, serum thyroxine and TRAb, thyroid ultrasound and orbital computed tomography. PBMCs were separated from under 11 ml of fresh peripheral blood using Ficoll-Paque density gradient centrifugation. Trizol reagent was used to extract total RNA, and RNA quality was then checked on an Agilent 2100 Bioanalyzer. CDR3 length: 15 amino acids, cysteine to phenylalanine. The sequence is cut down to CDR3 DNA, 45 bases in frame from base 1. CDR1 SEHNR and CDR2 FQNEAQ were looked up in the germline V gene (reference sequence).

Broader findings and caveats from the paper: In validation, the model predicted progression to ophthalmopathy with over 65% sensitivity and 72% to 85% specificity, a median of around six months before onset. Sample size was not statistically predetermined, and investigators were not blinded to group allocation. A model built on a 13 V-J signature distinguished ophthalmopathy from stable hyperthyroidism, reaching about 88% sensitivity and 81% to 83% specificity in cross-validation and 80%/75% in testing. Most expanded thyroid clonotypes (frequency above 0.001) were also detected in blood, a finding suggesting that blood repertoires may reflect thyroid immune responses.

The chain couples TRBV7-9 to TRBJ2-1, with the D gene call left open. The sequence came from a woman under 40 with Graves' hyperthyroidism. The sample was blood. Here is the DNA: TGTGCCAGCAGCTTAGCTAGCCCCTCCAACAATGAGCAGTTCTTC. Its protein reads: CASSLASPSNNEQFF.